This T cell receptor (beta chain) derives from a study of T cell responses to AZD1222 COVID-19 vaccine. Remarks on this clone: Antigen specificity is unknown.

TCRdb's copy holds only in-frame clones and misses some; the assay was immunoSEQ multiplex PCR. Among 95,000 to 150,000 clones, 85% to 95% were seen once, and the ten largest hold less than 6%. Per germline, CDR1 KGHSH and CDR2 LQKENI. The CDR3 contains 23 residues. Unmatched junction bases numbered 20, after V lost 3 bases and J lost 0 bases. Study-wide results and caveats: Vaccine-associated CD4 TCRs spanned spike, dominant at 160-218 and 743-854. Samples come after the peak T cell response, not at day 14. Reportedly, nearly half of unique spike TCRs recognized epitopes outside B.1.351/B.1.1.7 mutations. Donors were chiefly white British, with a greater number of females, and clonal diversity was perhaps underestimated.

The sequenced sample was peripheral blood, obtained 28 days after the second AZD1222 dose. The receptor was derived from an adult who received the AZD1222 COVID-19 vaccine. The chain has TRBV18 and TRBJ2-1; 13 nucleotides agree with TRBD2. DNA for the CDR3: TGTGCCAGCTCACCGTTGCATGGTTGGGTTGGACTAGCGGGGGCCCTCTCCTACAATGAGCAGTTCTTC. As protein: CASSPLHGWVGLAGALSYNEQFF.